The 3 T cell receptor beta chains in this list originate from one sample, sequenced in a study of T-cell reconstitution after alpha-beta-depleted transplantation in children (dated by TCRdb to the mid-2010s). Sample treatment or condition, as interpreted from the label and publication: allogeneic hematopoietic cell transplantation with graft depleted of TCRalphabeta T cells and CD19 B cells. Libraries came from PCR. Sequencing instrument: Illumina HiSeq 2500. TCR libraries were prepared with molecular barcoding, using unique molecular identifiers to normalize TCRbeta repertoire quantification. Starting from the raw public reads, TCRdb applied fastp trimming at Q25, assembled clones with MiXCR and retained in-frame beta chains. Entries are consolidated by CDR3 protein sequence, retaining the most common genes and DNA. In all, the sample holds around 490,000 distinct CDR3 sequences, and about 10% of those were seen once. The ten largest clones add up to roughly 15% of the sample.

Here the sequenced sample was PBMCs, mostly from graft donor cells, taken 180 days after TCRalphabeta/CD19-depleted stem cell transplant. The origin of the receptors is a female patient aged 2 to 10 who had a stem cell transplant for aplastic anemia, so the T cells may come from the graft donor.

This clonotype occurred a few times. The gene calls are TRBV7-2 and TRBJ2-1; unclear D gene. CDR3 size: 14 residues. Germline loops: CDR1 SGHTA, CDR2 FQGNSA. V shed 2 bases and J shed 6 bases, with 11 bases lying between them. The CDR3 DNA reads TGTGCCAGCAGCTTAAGAGGCGGAGCCAATGAGCAGTTCTTC. Translated: CASSLRGGANEQFF.

With regard to this clonotype: One end of the junction varies from germline; a read error may be responsible. This CDR3 is CAISEPIHGANSGYTF. CDR3 coding DNA: TGTGCCATCAGTGAACCGATCCACGGAGCTAACTCTGGCTACACCTTC. The chain combines TRBV10-3 with TRBJ1-2; D gene unclear. The CDR3 spans 16 residues. CDR1 is ENHRY, CDR2 SYGVKD, per germline.

This clonotype was detected a few times. V is TRBV5-1 and J is TRBJ2-1; D is unresolved. Trimming stripped 7 bases from V and 7 bases from J, with 12 bases between. The germline V gene encodes CDR1 SGHRS and CDR2 YFSETQ. This CDR3 has 12 residues. The CDR3 coding sequence is TGCGCCAGCGAGCGACCCCCTAATGAGCAGTTCTTC. Translated: CASERPPNEQFF. Complete variable domain (other parts from reference TRBV5-1 and TRBJ2-1): KAGVTQTPRYLIKTRGQQVTLSCSPISGHRSVSWYQQTPGQGLQFLFEYFSETQRNKGNFPGRFSGRQFSNSRSEMNVSTLELGDSALYLCASERPPNEQFFGPGTRLTVL.